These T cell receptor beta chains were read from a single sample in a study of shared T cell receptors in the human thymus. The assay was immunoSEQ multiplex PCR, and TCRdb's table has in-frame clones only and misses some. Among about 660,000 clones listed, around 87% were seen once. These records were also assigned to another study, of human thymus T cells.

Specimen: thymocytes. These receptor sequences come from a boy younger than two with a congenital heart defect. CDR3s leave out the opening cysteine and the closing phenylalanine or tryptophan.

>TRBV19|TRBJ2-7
ASSPGTGMFYEQY
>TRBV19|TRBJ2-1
ASTTGTSGISSYNEQF
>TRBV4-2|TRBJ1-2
ASSHGVGGGLYT
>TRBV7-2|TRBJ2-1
ASSLKQFRNEQF
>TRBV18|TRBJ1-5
ATYPDRDQPQH
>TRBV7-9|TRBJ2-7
ASSSRTGPASYEQY
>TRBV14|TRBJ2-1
ASSQTSYNEQF
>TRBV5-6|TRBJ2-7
ASSLIQGNRASGEQY
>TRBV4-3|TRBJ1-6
ASSQDLRVSYNSPLH
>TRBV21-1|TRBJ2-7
ASSERGRRTSGNTYEQY
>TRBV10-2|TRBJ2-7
ASTTDLAGEDSYEQY
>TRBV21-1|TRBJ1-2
ASSKVDRGLEGYT
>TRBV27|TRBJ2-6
ASSPTGANVLT
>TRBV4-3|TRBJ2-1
ASSQDGPGLAGALSYNEQF
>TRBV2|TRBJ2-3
ASSEGASGRTDTQY
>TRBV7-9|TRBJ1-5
ASSLGGHVNQPQH
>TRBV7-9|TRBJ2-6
ASSFGELGLSGANVLT
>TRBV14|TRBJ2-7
ASSQSPGQFYEQY
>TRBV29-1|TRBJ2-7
SVLKIGDRVPYEQY
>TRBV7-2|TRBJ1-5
ASSLTRSPNQPQH
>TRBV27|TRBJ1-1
ASSPGQGQAF
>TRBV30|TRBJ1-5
AWSDSPDRIDQPQH
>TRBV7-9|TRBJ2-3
ASSRTGGAIRSTDTQY
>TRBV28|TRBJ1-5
ASSLQGQGLGNQPQH
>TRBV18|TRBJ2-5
ASSPLAGAKETQY
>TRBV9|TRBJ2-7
ASSVDPSGTGRYEQY
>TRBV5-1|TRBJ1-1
ASSSERTGVTEAF
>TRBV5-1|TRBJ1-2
ASSLDPVDSSYGYT
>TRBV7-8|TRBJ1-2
ASSVKPGTGIDYGYT
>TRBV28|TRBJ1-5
ASSLSVGTVDSNQPQH
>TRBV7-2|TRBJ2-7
ASSSDPPAGVTGEQY
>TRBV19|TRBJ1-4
ASSFTGQGHEKLF
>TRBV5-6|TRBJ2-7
ASSLASSGTYEQY
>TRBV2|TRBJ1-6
ASTPPDIYNSPLH
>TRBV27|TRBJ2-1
ASSLDRVAYNEQF
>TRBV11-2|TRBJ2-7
ASSLASRHPRGEQY
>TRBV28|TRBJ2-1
ASSLVSGRARYNEQF
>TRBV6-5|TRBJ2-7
ASSYKGQGAYEQY
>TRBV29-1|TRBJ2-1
SVEGDRINNEQF
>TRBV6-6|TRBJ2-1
ASSWDSGYNEQF
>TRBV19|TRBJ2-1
ASIGNTNEQF
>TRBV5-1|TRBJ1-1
ASSQQGAGNTEAF
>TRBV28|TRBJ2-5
ASSFSGTSRETQY
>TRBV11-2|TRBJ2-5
ASSFRAGGHETQY
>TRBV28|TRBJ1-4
ASSAPPEANEKLF
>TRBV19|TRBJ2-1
ASSLPQEKSYNEQF
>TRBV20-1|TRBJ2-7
SARTSYEQY
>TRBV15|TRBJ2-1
ATSRVQDRGRNEQF
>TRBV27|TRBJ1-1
ASSLAGTGDTEAF
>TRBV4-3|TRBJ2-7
ASSLADHPYEQY
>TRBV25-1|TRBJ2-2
ASSEFSGSRRATGELF